The following is a TCR beta chain sequence with its context. The antigen is not known. One entry per CDR3 protein, called by TCRdb with MiXCR from the 5' RACE reads. The repertoire holds more than 150,000 distinct CDR3 sequences, with about 18% as singletons. The record originates from a study of T-cell memory formation after mild COVID-19. For the study at large: Each donor largely had its own TCR clusters.

Overall study findings and caveats: Pre-infection memory already had some responding clones, implying cross-reactive memory joined. Contracting CD4+ clones were located mainly in CM and EM, and CD8+ clones in EMRA.

Material: PBMCs or a T cell subset sorted from them (not recorded which). The receptor was derived from a young man who had mild COVID-19 (a few samples of this study predate the infection). Cell type and time point are not known.

The CDR3 DNA reads TGTGCCAGCAGTTTTTCAGCGGGGGCCGAAGATACGCAGTATTTT. Protein product: CASSFSAGAEDTQYF. The chain joins TRBV12-3 or TRBV12-4 to TRBJ2-3, with 8 bases matching TRBD2. V was pared by 3 bases and J by 5 bases, with 7 bases of the junction left unmatched. The CDR3 loop spans 15 amino acids.